This entry lists 27 T cell receptor beta chains sequenced from one sample in a study of shared clonotypes between healthy human individuals. Assay: immunoSEQ multiplex PCR; the TCRdb copy retains only in-frame clones and omits some. The table records under 130,000 clones, 67% of them present only once. The sample consisted of memory CD8+ T cells sorted from blood. Indicated subset: CD45RO+ cells pooled with CCR7-negative TemRA cells. The receptor source for this set is a woman aged 25 to 39 in good health.

The rearrangement links TRBV25-1 to TRBJ2-7; TRBD1 agrees at 9 bases. The CDR3 is made up of 16 amino acids. Per the germline V gene, CDR1 is MGHDK and CDR2 is SYGVNS. The junction had 7 bases not matched to a gene; V was cut back by 2 bases and J by 2 bases. The CDR3 coding sequence is TGTGCCAGCAGTGAAACGGGACAGGGCTCAACCTACGAGCAGTACTTC. As protein: CASSETGQGSTYEQYF.

The chain uses TRBV28 and TRBJ1-5; no clear D gene. Between the trimmed V and J ends, which lost 7 bases and 2 bases, there was a span of 15 bases. Germline CDR1 MDHEN, CDR2 SYDVKM. This CDR3 is built from 15 residues. The CDR3 loop is CASISLSGGNQPQHF. CDR3 DNA sequence: TGTGCCAGCATATCGTTGTCAGGTGGCAATCAGCCCCAGCATTTT.

CDR3 protein: CASRTGETPYGYTF. The CDR3 coding sequence is TGTGCCAGCAGGACAGGGGAAACTCCTTATGGCTACACCTTC. The J gene is TRBJ1-2, the V gene TRBV6-5; 8 bases are shared with TRBD1. CDR1 MNHEY and CDR2 SVGAGI come from the germline V gene. The CDR3 contains 14 residues. Trimming cost V 6 bases and J 5 bases; bases outside gene matches: 8.

The rearrangement joins TRBV6-5 to TRBJ2-1; D is uncertain. This CDR3 is 10 amino acids long. The V end lost 6 bases, the J end lost 5 bases, and 2 bases lay between the germline ends. CDR1 is MNHEY, CDR2 SVGAGI, per germline. The CDR3 here is CASRDNEQFF. In DNA, the CDR3 is TGTGCCAGCAGGGACAATGAGCAGTTCTTC.

The chain carries TRBV5-1 and TRBJ2-2; D tentatively reads TRBD1 or TRBD2 (5 bases each). This CDR3 has 15 residues. Germline CDR1 SGHRS, CDR2 YFSETQ. V dropped 0 bases and J dropped 4 bases, with 10 bases sitting between them. For the CDR3, the DNA is TGCGCCAGCAGCTTGGCCGGGACCACCACCGGGGAGCTGTTTTTT. Translated, it gives CASSLAGTTTGELFF.

This chain uses TRBV6-5 with TRBJ2-7, with 9 bases matching TRBD2. The CDR3 consists of 16 residues. With V trimmed by 0 bases and J by 5 bases, 8 bases remained unmatched. Germline values: CDR1 MNHEY, CDR2 SVGAGI. The CDR3 nucleotides are TGTGCCAGCAGTTACTCGATACGAGCGGGAGGTCACGAGCAGTACTTC. This encodes CASSYSIRAGGHEQYF.

Comment on this clone: Other nucleotide sequences in the sample specify the same CDR3. In nucleotides, the CDR3 is TGTGCCAGCAGCCCCACGGGCAATCAGCCCCAGCATTTT. This gives the protein CASSPTGNQPQHF. This chain joins TRBV28 and TRBJ1-5; D gene uncertain. Per the germline V gene, CDR1 is MDHEN and CDR2 is SYDVKM. The CDR3 consists of 13 residues. V lost 6 bases and J 2 bases, leaving 8 bases between the germline ends.

The chain carries TRBV19 and TRBJ2-3; D perhaps matches TRBD2 (6 bases). The CDR3 has 15 amino acids. With 6 bases removed from V and 4 bases from J, the gap between germline ends came to 17 bases. The V gene's germline CDR1 is LNHDA and CDR2 SQIVND (reference sequence). The CDR3 protein is CASSPGDTGADTQYF. In DNA form, the CDR3 reads TGTGCCAGTAGCCCGGGTGATACGGGGGCAGATACGCAGTATTTT.

The chain is built from TRBV13 and TRBJ1-2, with D maybe TRBD1 (6 bases). The V gene lost 5 bases and the J gene lost 2 bases, with 12 bases spanning the gap. Per the germline V gene, CDR1 is PRHDT and CDR2 is FYEKMQ (reference sequence). The length of the CDR3 is 14 residues. CDR3 sequence reads: CASSPADSNYGYTF. As DNA, the CDR3 is TGTGCCAGCAGCCCCGCGGACAGCAACTATGGCTACACCTTC.

This chain joins TRBV29-1 and TRBJ2-7; 11 bases match TRBD1. The CDR3 contains 14 residues. With 7 bases clipped from V and 5 bases from J, the junction kept 10 bases outside the gene matches. Germline values: CDR1 SQVTM, CDR2 ANQGSEA. CDR3 region: CSAQTGTGGHEQYF. CDR3 nucleotide sequence: TGCAGCGCCCAGACCGGGACAGGGGGTCACGAGCAGTACTTC.

This chain connects TRBV11-3 to TRBJ2-1, with D hard to call. The germline CDR1 and CDR2 sequences are SGHNT and YENEEA. This CDR3 comprises 13 residues. Trimming pared 5 bases from V and 4 bases from J, leaving 9 bases between. The CDR3 DNA sequence: TGTGCCAGCAGCGCCCACCTTTACAATGAGCAGTTCTTC. Protein sequence: CASSAHLYNEQFF.

V usage is TRBV10-3 and J usage is TRBJ2-7; the D gene is possibly TRBD1 (6 bases). The CDR3 extends over 12 amino acids. V lost 10 bases and J 1 base, leaving 11 bases between the germline ends. CDR1 is ENHRY and CDR2 is SYGVKD in the germline V gene. The CDR3 sequence: CATRQDSYEQYF. The DNA for the CDR3 is TGTGCCACAAGACAGGATTCCTACGAGCAGTACTTC.

The CDR3 is CASSRDAGYPSTEAFF. DNA for the CDR3: TGTGCCAGCAGCCGGGATGCCGGGTATCCAAGCACTGAAGCTTTCTTT. This rearrangement joins TRBV5-6 to TRBJ1-1; D is unresolved. The germline CDR1 and CDR2 sequences are SGHDT and YYEEEE. V gave up 4 bases and J gave up 4 bases, with 20 bases separating them. The CDR3 length is 16 residues.

This clone was recorded once. CDR3 loop: CASSRGTGETDTQYF. The CDR3, as DNA: TGTGCCAGCTCACGGGGGACAGGGGAAACAGATACGCAGTATTTT. V is TRBV6-4 and J is TRBJ2-3; 10 positions match TRBD1. V lost 8 bases and J lost 3; bases outside the gene matches: 8. This CDR3 spans 15 amino acids. CDR1 and CDR2 (germline): MRHNA, SNTAGT.

This clone has more than one count but fewer than ten. The chain combines TRBV27 with TRBJ2-7, with unresolved D. CDR3 size: 14 residues. The germline V gene has CDR1 MNHEY and CDR2 SMNVEV (reference sequence). Trimming took off 4 bases at V and 2 bases at J, with 12 bases between the two ends. CDR3 residues: CASSSRQVPYEQYF. The CDR3, as DNA: TGTGCCAGCAGTTCCCGGCAGGTCCCCTACGAGCAGTACTTC.

This chain joins TRBV19 and TRBJ1-1; weak D call: TRBD1 (6 bases). Germline V lookup: CDR1 LNHDA, CDR2 SQIVND (reference sequence). Between the trimmed V and J ends, which lost 5 bases and 1 base, there was a span of 14 bases. The CDR3 runs to 15 residues. CDR3 residues: CASSYGGQGNTEAFF. CDR3 sequence (DNA): TGTGCCAGTAGTTATGGGGGACAAGGGAACACTGAAGCTTTCTTT. The whole variable domain, filled in from reference TRBV19 and TRBJ1-1, reads DGGITQSPKYLFRKEGQNVTLSCEQNLNHDAMYWYRQDPGQGLRLIYYSQIVNDFQKGDIAEGYSVSREKKESFPLTVTSAQKNPTAFYLCASSYGGQGNTEAFFGQGTRLTVV.

This chain joins TRBV9 and TRBJ2-3; D perhaps matches TRBD1 (5 bases). Germline V CDR1 and CDR2: SGDLS, YYNGEE. The CDR3 runs 15 residues. Trimming left V 6 bases short and J 1 base short, with 15 bases between. Written as DNA, the CDR3 is TGTGCCAGCACCAAGGGGTGGGGATGCACAGATACGCAGTATTTT. Translation gives CASTKGWGCTDTQYF. The variable domain in full, completed from reference TRBV9 and TRBJ2-3, reads DSGVTQTPKHLITATGQRVTLRCSPRSGDLSVYWYQQSLDQGLQFLIQYYNGEERAKGNILERFSAQQFPDLHSELNLSSLELGDSALYFCASTKGWGCTDTQYFGPGTRLTVL.

This clone was seen ten or more times. This chain uses TRBV6-4 with TRBJ2-2, with D perhaps matching TRBD1 (5 bases). The CDR3 loop spans 15 amino acids. CDR1 and CDR2 from the germline V gene are MRHNA and SNTAGT. V was cut by 0 bases and J by 2 bases, with 7 bases left in between. The CDR3 protein is CASSDSDSNTGELFF. CDR3 coding DNA: TGTGCCAGCAGTGACTCTGACAGCAACACCGGGGAGCTGTTTTTT.

The CDR3 sequence: CATSRDGEAMNEQYF. The CDR3 coding sequence is TGTGCCACCAGCAGGGACGGAGAGGCGATGAACGAGCAGTACTTC. The rearrangement uses TRBV15 and TRBJ2-5; D unclear. The J call may be in error: the DNA end matches TRBJ2-7 better. CDR3 length: 15 residues. Germline loops: CDR1 LNHNV, CDR2 YYDKDF (reference sequence).

The rearrangement joins TRBV9 to TRBJ2-3; D unclear. The V end lost 0 bases, the J end lost 9 bases, and 5 bases lay between the germline ends. Germline CDR1 reads SGDLS; CDR2 reads YYNGEE. The CDR3 runs 11 residues. CDR3 in amino acids: CASSVVGTQYF. In DNA, the CDR3 is TGTGCCAGCAGCGTAGTAGGGACGCAGTATTTT.

This clone was found once. V usage is TRBV5-1 and J usage is TRBJ2-7, with D perhaps TRBD1 (5 bases). Germline loops: CDR1 SGHRS, CDR2 YFSETQ. V dropped 0 bases and J dropped 6 bases, with 10 bases sitting between them. This CDR3 spans 13 amino acids. The CDR3 nucleotides are TGCGCCAGCAGCTTGGTAGGCAGGGCCGAGCAGTACTTC. It encodes CASSLVGRAEQYF.

V is TRBV2 and J is TRBJ2-3, with D possibly matching TRBD1 (6 bases). The CDR3 contains 15 residues. V was clipped by 4 bases and J by 6 bases, with 17 bases between them. Germline V gives CDR1 SNHLY, CDR2 FYNNEI. CDR3 in amino acids: CASSGWQGIGDTQYF. CDR3 in DNA: TGTGCCAGCAGTGGGTGGCAGGGGATTGGCGATACGCAGTATTTT.

The chain recombines TRBV2 with TRBJ2-6; D possibly corresponds to TRBD1 (7 bases). The CDR3 length is 18 residues. The V gene's germline CDR1 is SNHLY and CDR2 FYNNEI. Trimming left V 3 bases short and J 0 bases short, with 15 bases between. CDR3 sequence: CASSDGGGEVSGANVLTF. Here the CDR3 DNA reads TGTGCCAGCAGTGACGGAGGGGGCGAGGTCTCTGGGGCCAACGTCCTGACTTTC.

This clone was observed many times. This rearrangement joins TRBV30 to TRBJ2-1; TRBD2 agrees at 12 bases. Germline-derived CDR1 and CDR2 are GTSNPN and SVGIG (reference sequence). This CDR3 spans 15 amino acids. V dropped 3 bases and J dropped 8; count of bases not matched to a gene: 8. The CDR3 here is CAWSLLAGGPDEQFF. CDR3 bases: TGTGCCTGGAGCCTGCTAGCGGGAGGGCCGGATGAGCAGTTCTTC.

This clone was recorded only once. This chain joins TRBV4-1 and TRBJ2-3; perhaps TRBD2 as D (5 bases). This CDR3 comprises 16 residues. CDR1 and CDR2 from the germline V gene are MGHRA and YSYEKL. Trimming left V 3 bases short and J 1 base short, with 14 bases between. Here the CDR3 reads CASSHTRRVGTDTQYF. The CDR3 DNA reads as TGCGCCAGCAGCCATACGAGGCGGGTCGGCACAGATACGCAGTATTTT.

This sequence joins TRBV28 and TRBJ2-4; 9 nucleotides align to TRBD1. The CDR3 is 16 residues long. Germline V CDR1 and CDR2: MDHEN, SYDVKM. V lost 5 bases, J lost 3 bases, and 8 bases stayed unmatched. CDR3 protein: CASSERQGGSKNIQYF. DNA for the CDR3: TGTGCCAGCAGTGAAAGACAGGGGGGGAGCAAAAACATTCAGTACTTC.

This clone was detected once. The chain combines TRBV4-2 with TRBJ1-5; no definite D call. The ends were cut back, 0 bases at V and 0 bases at J, with 9 bases in the middle. Germline V lookup: CDR1 LGHNA, CDR2 YNFKEQ. CDR3 size: 16 residues. This chain's CDR3 is CASSQEYPYSNQPQHF. The CDR3 bases are TGTGCCAGCAGCCAAGAGTACCCCTATAGCAATCAGCCCCAGCATTTT.